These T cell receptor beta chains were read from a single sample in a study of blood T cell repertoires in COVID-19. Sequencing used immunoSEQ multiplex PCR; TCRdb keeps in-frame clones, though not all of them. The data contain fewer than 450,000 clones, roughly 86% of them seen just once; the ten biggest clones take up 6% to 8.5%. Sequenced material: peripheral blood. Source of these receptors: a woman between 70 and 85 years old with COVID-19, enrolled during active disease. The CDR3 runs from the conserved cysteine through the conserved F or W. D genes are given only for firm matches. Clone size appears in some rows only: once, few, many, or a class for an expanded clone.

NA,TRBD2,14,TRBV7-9,CASDGLAGTDTQYF
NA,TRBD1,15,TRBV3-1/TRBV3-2,CASSPRGGTGYGYTF
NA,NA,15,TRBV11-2,CASSLRAGTYNEQFF
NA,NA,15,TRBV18,CASSPKTGTNYGYTF
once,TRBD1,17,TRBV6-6,CASSHTGTGGLPYEQYF
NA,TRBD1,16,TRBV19,CASSLTGSGSGNTIYF
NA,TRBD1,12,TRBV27,CASSLGQGRTFF
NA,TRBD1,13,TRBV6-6,CASNMDRAYGYTF
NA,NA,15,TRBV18,CASSREDGGGAEAFF
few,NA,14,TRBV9,CASSVTVGVTEAFF
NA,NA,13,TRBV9,CASSTNFGETQYF
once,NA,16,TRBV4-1,CASSLGEEAGANVLTF
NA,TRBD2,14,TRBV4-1,CASSSGGTSYEQYF
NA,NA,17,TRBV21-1,CASSKYRRDRTPYEQYF
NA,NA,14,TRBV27,CASSRDPREGTQYF
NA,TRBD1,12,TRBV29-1,CSAGGARETQYF
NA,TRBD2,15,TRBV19,CASSTRLADTDTQYF
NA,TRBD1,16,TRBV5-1,CASSPGDRTTNYEQYF
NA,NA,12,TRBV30,CAWTEGRREQYF
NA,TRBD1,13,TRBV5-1,CASSLTGGREQYF
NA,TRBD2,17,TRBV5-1,CASSDGLAGGGYNEQFF
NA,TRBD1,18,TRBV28,CASRITGGSYSMNTEAFF
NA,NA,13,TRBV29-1,CSVGGSSTDTQYF
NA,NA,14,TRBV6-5,CASSLRQGFYGYTF
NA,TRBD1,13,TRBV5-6,CASSSTGMGQAFF
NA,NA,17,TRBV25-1,CASSDPGRGRWTDTQYF
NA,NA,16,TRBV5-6,CASRRGLGSPLYEQYF
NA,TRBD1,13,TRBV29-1,CSGSTGAVETQYF
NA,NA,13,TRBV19,CASTKDPARGYTF
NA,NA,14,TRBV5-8,CASNPDSSNYGYTF
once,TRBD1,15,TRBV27,CASRGGQGRSGEAFF
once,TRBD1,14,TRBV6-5,CASSYRDSPYGYTF
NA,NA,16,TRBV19,CASTRDSGNSYNEQFF
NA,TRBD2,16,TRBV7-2,CASRSQRGDKYNEQFF
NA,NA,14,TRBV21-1,CASSPGGEGTEAFF
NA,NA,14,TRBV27,CASSFRGENTEAFF
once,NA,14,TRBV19,CASSPREGDQPQHF
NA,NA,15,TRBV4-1,CASSQDPTSTYEQYF
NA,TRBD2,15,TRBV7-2,CASSFSGGNTGELFF
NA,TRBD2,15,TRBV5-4,CASSPKGLADNEQFF
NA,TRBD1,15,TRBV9,CASSTTGSSYNEQFF
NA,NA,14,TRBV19,CASRNDRNNQPQHF
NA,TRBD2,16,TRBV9,CASSPRTSGVPDTQYF
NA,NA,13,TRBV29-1,CSVAKQGHYGYTF
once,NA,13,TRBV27,CASSPPWQYEQYF
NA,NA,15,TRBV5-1,CASTPLEISTDTQYF
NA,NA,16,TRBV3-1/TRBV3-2,CASSQDRGRGGYEQYF
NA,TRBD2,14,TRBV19,CASSAPWRGAFWFF
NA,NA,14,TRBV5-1,CASSLGGDRTEAFF
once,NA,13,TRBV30,CAWSVRVSGGYTF
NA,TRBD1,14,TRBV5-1,CASSPGQGAYEQYF
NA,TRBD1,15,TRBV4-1,CASSRTGGLNYGYTF
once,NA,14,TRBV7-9,CASSFTGLQETQYF
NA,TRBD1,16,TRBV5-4,CASSWGQGANTGELFF
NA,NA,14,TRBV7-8,CASSLRATNEKLFF
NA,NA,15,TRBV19,CASSIKAQGDYEQYF
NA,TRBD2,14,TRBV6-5,CASSLVAGEETQYF